This T cell receptor beta chain came from a study of neurological immune-mediated disorders. Notes on the study in general: The study found the most TCR clonal expansion in HTLV-1-associated myelopathy and the least in multiple sclerosis, below healthy controls.

Ten or more counts support this clonotype. Its matching antigen is unknown. cDNA was made by 5'RACE with 10-nucleotide random UMIs. TCRdb re-analysed the 5' RACE reads in MiXCR, keeping a single row per CDR3 protein. Of tens of thousands of distinct CDR3 sequences listed, over 9% are singletons. The CDR3 sequence is 14 residues long. CDR1 and CDR2 from the germline V gene are DFQATT and SNEGSKA (reference sequence). V was pared by 5 bases and J by 1 base, with 6 bases of the junction left unmatched. The specimen sequenced was PBMCs. The receptor was isolated from a woman under 40 with HTLV-1-associated myelopathy (HAM/TSP). The chain joins TRBV20-1 to TRBJ1-2; 8 bases are a match to TRBD1. CDR3 in amino acids: CSASPGQGNYGYTF. DNA for the CDR3: TGCAGTGCTTCTCCTGGACAGGGTAACTATGGCTACACCTTC.